A selection of T cell receptor beta chains follows, all from one sample in a study of radiotherapy plus CTLA-4 blockade in lung cancer. Repertoires were generated with immunoSEQ multiplex PCR, while TCRdb's copy carries only in-frame clones and drops some. The sample has about 31,000 clones, 60% to 80% seen once. The sequenced sample was peripheral blood, obtained from a patient treated with radiotherapy plus ipilimumab. These TCRs come from a human donor with non-small cell lung cancer whose response to radiotherapy plus ipilimumab could not be evaluated. The CDR3 runs from the conserved cysteine through the conserved F or W. A D gene is named only where the DNA matches it firmly. The size field is filled for only some rows; it gives once, few, many or a size class.

D gene: TRBD1
J gene: TRBJ1-1
clone size: .
V gene: TRBV5-4
CDR3 DNA: TGTGCCAGCAGCTCGCCACAGGGGGCATGGACTGAAGCTTTCTTT
CDR3 protein: CASSSPQGAWTEAFF

D gene: TRBD1
J gene: TRBJ1-3
clone size: .
V gene: TRBV15
CDR3 DNA: TGTGCCACCAGCAGAGGCCGACAGGGGAGCCCTGGAAACACCATATATTTT
CDR3 protein: CATSRGRQGSPGNTIYF

D gene: TRBD2
J gene: TRBJ2-5
clone size: .
V gene: TRBV11-2
CDR3 DNA: TGTGCCAGCAGGATAGCGGGAGGGCCGGAGGAGACCCAGTACTTC
CDR3 protein: CASRIAGGPEETQYF

D gene: .
J gene: TRBJ1-1
clone size: .
V gene: TRBV5-1
CDR3 DNA: TGCGCCAGCAGCGGAGGGACGGCCAAGAACACTGAAGCTTTCTTT
CDR3 protein: CASSGGTAKNTEAFF

D gene: TRBD1
J gene: TRBJ1-2
clone size: .
V gene: TRBV19
CDR3 DNA: TGTGCCAGTAGCAGTTCTCGGGACAGGGGGGTCTATGGCTACACCTTC
CDR3 protein: CASSSSRDRGVYGYTF

D gene: TRBD1
J gene: TRBJ2-3
clone size: .
V gene: TRBV5-5
CDR3 DNA: TGTGCCAGCAGCTCACGGACAGGGACAGATACGCAGTATTTT
CDR3 protein: CASSSRTGTDTQYF

D gene: .
J gene: TRBJ2-7
clone size: .
V gene: TRBV29-1
CDR3 DNA: TGCAGCGTCACAGAAGTCCACGAGCAGTACTTC
CDR3 protein: CSVTEVHEQYF

D gene: TRBD1
J gene: TRBJ1-1
clone size: .
V gene: TRBV5-4
CDR3 DNA: TGTGCCAGCAGCTCCCCGGGACAGGCAAACGCTTTCTTT
CDR3 protein: CASSSPGQANAFF

D gene: .
J gene: TRBJ2-2
clone size: .
V gene: TRBV6-6
CDR3 DNA: TGTGCCAGCAGTTACCCTACCGGAGGGGTCACCGGGGAGCTGTTTTTT
CDR3 protein: CASSYPTGGVTGELFF

D gene: TRBD1
J gene: TRBJ2-5
clone size: medium-sized
V gene: TRBV10-3
CDR3 DNA: TGTGCCATCAGCCCGGGACAGGGACAAGAGACCCAGTACTTC
CDR3 protein: CAISPGQGQETQYF

D gene: .
J gene: TRBJ1-1
clone size: .
V gene: TRBV5-1
CDR3 DNA: TGCGCCAGCAGCGCGGGACTAGCCACTGAAGCTTTCTTT
CDR3 protein: CASSAGLATEAFF

D gene: .
J gene: TRBJ2-1
clone size: once
V gene: TRBV18
CDR3 DNA: TGTGCCAGCTCACCGGGGCTTCGTGAGCAGTTCTTC
CDR3 protein: CASSPGLREQFF

D gene: TRBD1
J gene: TRBJ2-7
clone size: .
V gene: TRBV20-1
CDR3 DNA: TGCAGTGCAACGGACAGGGGCGAGCAGTACTTC
CDR3 protein: CSATDRGEQYF

D gene: .
J gene: TRBJ1-1
clone size: .
V gene: TRBV7-2
CDR3 DNA: TGTGCCAGCAGCTTAGAGCAGCGGCCCACTGAAGCTTTCTTT
CDR3 protein: CASSLEQRPTEAFF

D gene: .
J gene: TRBJ2-5
clone size: few
V gene: TRBV5-6
CDR3 DNA: TGTGCCAGCAGCTTGGATCTCAGACAAGAGACCCAGTACTTC
CDR3 protein: CASSLDLRQETQYF

D gene: .
J gene: TRBJ2-7
clone size: few
V gene: TRBV5-6
CDR3 DNA: TGTGCCAGCTTTCCCCAGGGCTCCTACGAGCAGTACTTC
CDR3 protein: CASFPQGSYEQYF

D gene: .
J gene: TRBJ2-3
clone size: .
V gene: TRBV9
CDR3 DNA: TGTGCCAGCAGCGGGAGGGCGCTGGATACGCAGTATTTT
CDR3 protein: CASSGRALDTQYF

D gene: TRBD1
J gene: TRBJ1-2
clone size: few
V gene: TRBV9
CDR3 DNA: TGTGCCAGCAGCCCTGGGGACAGGATGGACTATGGCTACACCTTC
CDR3 protein: CASSPGDRMDYGYTF

D gene: TRBD1
J gene: TRBJ1-6
clone size: .
V gene: TRBV5-1
CDR3 DNA: TGCGCCAGCAGCTTTGGGACAGGGGGATCACCCCTCCACTTT
CDR3 protein: CASSFGTGGSPLHF

D gene: .
J gene: TRBJ2-1
clone size: .
V gene: TRBV28
CDR3 DNA: TGTGCCAGCAGTTTAGAGGGCGATGGTGAGCAGTTCTTC
CDR3 protein: CASSLEGDGEQFF

D gene: TRBD1
J gene: TRBJ2-3
clone size: .
V gene: TRBV11-2
CDR3 DNA: TGTGCCAGCAGCCCTAGGGACAGGGGGATTTTCACAGATACGCAGTATTTT
CDR3 protein: CASSPRDRGIFTDTQYF

D gene: .
J gene: TRBJ2-1
clone size: .
V gene: TRBV20-1
CDR3 DNA: TGCAGTGCTAACGTCGGGAGAAGTCAGTTCTTC
CDR3 protein: CSANVGRSQFF

D gene: .
J gene: TRBJ1-2
clone size: .
V gene: TRBV28
CDR3 DNA: TGTGCCAGCAGCTTTACCCCCGTACAGGCAACTAACTATGGCTACACCTTC
CDR3 protein: CASSFTPVQATNYGYTF

D gene: .
J gene: TRBJ2-3
clone size: .
V gene: TRBV5-1
CDR3 DNA: TGCGCCAGCAGCGGGCCGGGGAGCGGCACAGATACGCAGTATTTT
CDR3 protein: CASSGPGSGTDTQYF

D gene: TRBD2
J gene: TRBJ2-7
clone size: .
V gene: TRBV7-6
CDR3 DNA: TGTGCCAGCAGCTCCTCCGGGACTACCCGGAGAGGAACGGGCGAGCAGTACTTC
CDR3 protein: CASSSSGTTRRGTGEQYF

D gene: TRBD2
J gene: TRBJ2-1
clone size: .
V gene: TRBV5-1
CDR3 DNA: TGCGCCAGCACCCAACTGGGGGGGAGCTCCTACAATGAGCAGTTCTTC
CDR3 protein: CASTQLGGSSYNEQFF

D gene: TRBD1
J gene: TRBJ1-2
clone size: .
V gene: TRBV29-1
CDR3 DNA: TGCAGCGTTGGCGGGGACAGGGGTTTAGACTATGGCTACACCTTC
CDR3 protein: CSVGGDRGLDYGYTF

D gene: TRBD2
J gene: TRBJ2-1
clone size: .
V gene: TRBV6-6
CDR3 DNA: TGTGCCAGCAGCTTCGGACTAGCGGGAATGAATGAGCAGTTCTTC
CDR3 protein: CASSFGLAGMNEQFF

D gene: TRBD1
J gene: TRBJ2-3
clone size: few
V gene: TRBV5-6
CDR3 DNA: TGTGCCAGCAGCTTGGGTGGACAGGGAATAGATACGCAGTATTTT
CDR3 protein: CASSLGGQGIDTQYF

D gene: .
J gene: TRBJ2-3
clone size: .
V gene: TRBV2
CDR3 DNA: TGTGCCAGCAGTTCCACAAAGACTAGCACAGATACGCAGTATTTT
CDR3 protein: CASSSTKTSTDTQYF

D gene: TRBD2
J gene: TRBJ2-1
clone size: .
V gene: TRBV4-1
CDR3 DNA: TGCGCCAGCAGCCAAGTTTTTGGACTAGCGGTCCTCAGCTCCTACAATGAGCAGTTCTTC
CDR3 protein: CASSQVFGLAVLSSYNEQFF

D gene: .
J gene: TRBJ2-7
clone size: few
V gene: TRBV7-8
CDR3 DNA: TGTGCCAGCAGCTCGCGGCTCTCCTACGAGCAGTACTTC
CDR3 protein: CASSSRLSYEQYF

D gene: .
J gene: TRBJ2-1
clone size: .
V gene: TRBV23-1
CDR3 DNA: TGCGCCAGCAGTCCGCCAAGTCTAGACTCCTACAATGAGCAGTTCTTC
CDR3 protein: CASSPPSLDSYNEQFF

D gene: TRBD2
J gene: TRBJ2-1
clone size: .
V gene: TRBV9
CDR3 DNA: TGTGCCAGCAACCGTATGGGTCTAGCGGGAGCCAATGAGCAGTTCTTC
CDR3 protein: CASNRMGLAGANEQFF

D gene: TRBD1
J gene: TRBJ2-3
clone size: once
V gene: TRBV5-4
CDR3 DNA: TGTGCCAGCAGCCTGGGACAGGGGGCGGGAGATACGCAGTATTTT
CDR3 protein: CASSLGQGAGDTQYF

D gene: .
J gene: TRBJ2-6
clone size: .
V gene: TRBV5-1
CDR3 DNA: TGCGCCAGCTCGCGACAGTGGAGCTCTGGGGCCAACGTCCTGACTTTC
CDR3 protein: CASSRQWSSGANVLTF

D gene: .
J gene: TRBJ1-1
clone size: .
V gene: TRBV2
CDR3 DNA: TGTGCCAGCAGTGAATTGGGGGCCATGGGCACTGAAGCTTTCTTT
CDR3 protein: CASSELGAMGTEAFF

D gene: .
J gene: TRBJ2-5
clone size: .
V gene: TRBV7-9
CDR3 DNA: TGTGCCAGCAGCTTACTATTAGCCGAGGAGGCCCAGTACTTC
CDR3 protein: CASSLLLAEEAQYF

D gene: TRBD2
J gene: TRBJ2-1
clone size: few
V gene: TRBV18
CDR3 DNA: TGTGCCAGCTCACAAAGCGGGAGCTCCTACAATGAGCAGTTCTTC
CDR3 protein: CASSQSGSSYNEQFF

D gene: .
J gene: TRBJ2-2
clone size: .
V gene: TRBV6-6
CDR3 DNA: TGTGCCAGTTCAGGGTCGAACACCGGGGAGCTGTTTTTT
CDR3 protein: CASSGSNTGELFF

D gene: TRBD1
J gene: TRBJ1-1
clone size: .
V gene: TRBV11-3
CDR3 DNA: TGTGCCAGCAGCTCCCCGGGACAGGCAAACGCTTTCTTT
CDR3 protein: CASSSPGQANAFF

D gene: TRBD1
J gene: TRBJ1-6
clone size: .
V gene: TRBV6-5
CDR3 DNA: TGTGCCAGCAGTTACGGTCGACAGGGTGATAATTCACCCCTCCACTTT
CDR3 protein: CASSYGRQGDNSPLHF

D gene: TRBD2
J gene: TRBJ2-1
clone size: .
V gene: TRBV10-3
CDR3 DNA: TGTGCCATCAGGGGGCGGGAGTTCTCTGATGAGCAGTTCTTC
CDR3 protein: CAIRGREFSDEQFF

D gene: TRBD2
J gene: TRBJ2-1
clone size: .
V gene: TRBV6-5
CDR3 DNA: TGTGCCAGCAGACGGACTAGCGGGGGATACAATGAGCAGTTCTTC
CDR3 protein: CASRRTSGGYNEQFF

D gene: TRBD1
J gene: TRBJ1-4
clone size: .
V gene: TRBV5-6
CDR3 DNA: TGTGCCAGCAGCCCGACCGGGACAGGAGGCGAAAAACTGTTTTTT
CDR3 protein: CASSPTGTGGEKLFF

D gene: .
J gene: TRBJ2-3
clone size: .
V gene: TRBV19
CDR3 DNA: TGTGCCAGTAGTATAAGGCAGGGTCGGTCAGATACGCAGTATTTT
CDR3 protein: CASSIRQGRSDTQYF

D gene: TRBD1
J gene: TRBJ2-3
clone size: .
V gene: TRBV6-1
CDR3 DNA: TGTGCCAGCAGTGGAGACCGGGACAGGGTCACAGATACGCAGTATTTT
CDR3 protein: CASSGDRDRVTDTQYF

D gene: TRBD1
J gene: TRBJ2-5
clone size: .
V gene: TRBV7-2
CDR3 DNA: TGTGCCAGCAGCTCGGGGACAGGGGCCCAAGAGACCCAGTACTTC
CDR3 protein: CASSSGTGAQETQYF

D gene: .
J gene: TRBJ1-5
clone size: few
V gene: TRBV5-6
CDR3 DNA: TGTGCCAGCAGCTTTGGGGGGGGGTATAGCAATCAGCCCCAGCATTTT
CDR3 protein: CASSFGGGYSNQPQHF

D gene: .
J gene: TRBJ1-1
clone size: .
V gene: TRBV7-8
CDR3 DNA: TGTGCCAGCAGCTTAGACGAGCAGAACACTGAAGCTTTCTTT
CDR3 protein: CASSLDEQNTEAFF